This T cell receptor beta chain was retrieved from a study of blood T cells in healthy people across ages. This clonotype was observed a handful of times. A second PCR, run for 7 to 11 cycles, used a sample-barcoded 5' primer plus a J-beta primer mix. Each CDR3 protein is one row after TCRdb ran MiXCR on the 5' RACE reads. The sample records 450,000 to 600,000 distinct CDR3 sequences, around 27% being singletons. V lost 0 bases and J lost 4, with 16 bases in between. CDR1 is DFQATT and CDR2 is SNEGSKA in the germline V gene (reference sequence). The CDR3 loop spans 16 amino acids. The data also belong to a second study, concerning T cells of mothers and their children. In that study: Related mother-child pairs shared slightly more overlap than unrelated pairs, but the difference was non-significant.

This TCR was sampled from a boy aged 2-15 years in good health. The sequenced sample was blood. The V call is TRBV20-1, the J call TRBJ2-1; perhaps TRBD2 as D (6 bases). For the CDR3, the DNA is TGCAGTGCTAGAGATCGTCTAGCGACTTTATACAATGAGCAGTTCTTC. It specifies CSARDRLATLYNEQFF.